The entry below describes one TCR beta chain. The method was immunoSEQ multiplex PCR; TCRdb's version includes in-frame clones alone and lacks a portion of them. The sample records 150,000 to 200,000 clones, roughly 90% being singletons. Participants were aged roughly 18 to 100 years from around 25 US areas. The CDR3 is made up of 14 amino acids. Trimming at V came to 6 bases and at J to 13 bases, leaving 12 bases not matched to a gene. Germline V gene sequence: CDR1 MNHEY, CDR2 SVGAGI. This record comes from a study of blood T cell repertoires in COVID-19. Study in general: The origin of the acute and convalescent COVID-19 samples was the United States, Italy and Spain.

The material sequenced was PBMCs or T cells enriched from blood (not recorded which). The chain recombines TRBV6-5 with TRBJ1-6, with 7 bases aligning to TRBD1. The sequence derives from a woman aged 50 to 65 who had recovered from COVID-19. The CDR3 nucleotides read TGTGCCAGCAGGGGCGACAGGGAGCGGATGCCCCTCCACTTT. Its translation: CASRGDRERMPLHF.